Each of the 10 T cell receptor beta chains below was sequenced from the same sample in a study of beta chain features in type 1 diabetes. Reverse transcription of all isolated RNA meant that expressed TCRB transcripts were sequenced. Clones were read by immunoSEQ multiplex PCR, and TCRdb kept only the in-frame ones, dropping some. The data show approximately 150,000 clones, less than 9.5% seen once. The source material was central memory CD4+ T cells from blood. All receptors derive from a woman younger than 30 in good health.

V and J are TRBV7-8 and TRBJ1-1; perhaps TRBD1 as D (6 bases). The CDR3 runs 13 residues. Trimming left V 3 bases short and J 6 bases short, with 11 bases between. The germline CDR1 and CDR2 sequences are SGHVS and FQNEAQ. Here the CDR3 reads CASSFRGSAEAFF. In nucleotides, the CDR3 is TGTGCCAGCAGCTTTAGGGGGAGCGCTGAAGCTTTCTTT. The full variable domain, rest sourced from reference TRBV7-8 and TRBJ1-1, is GAGVSQSPRYKVAKRGQDVALRCDPISGHVSLFWYQQALGQGPEFLTYFQNEAQLDKSGLPSDRFFAERPEGSVSTLKIQRTQQEDSAVYLCASSFRGSAEAFFGQGTRLTVV.

In its sample, this clone was seen a few times. This chain connects TRBV9 to TRBJ1-1; D unclear. CDR1 and CDR2 from the germline V gene are SGDLS and YYNGEE. The germline V and J ends were trimmed by 0 bases and 8 bases, with 11 bases remaining between them. CDR3 length equals 13 residues. CDR3 nucleotides: TGTGCCAGCAGCGTAGACCAGACAAAAGAAGCTTTCTTT. This gives the protein CASSVDQTKEAFF.

The rearrangement joins TRBV27 to TRBJ1-2; 11 bases are a match to TRBD1. The CDR3 has 14 amino acids. V shed 5 bases and J 14 bases; nucleotides not matched to a gene: 13. The germline V gene encodes CDR1 MNHEY and CDR2 SMNVEV (reference sequence). CDR3 sequence: CASSAPGQGVGETF. CDR3 nucleotide sequence: TGTGCCAGCAGTGCACCGGGACAGGGGGTAGGGGAGACCTTC.

CDR3 loop: CASSQRTGTNTGELFF. CDR3 nucleotides: TGCGCCAGCAGCCAACGGACAGGGACAAACACCGGGGAGCTGTTTTTT. This chain connects TRBV4-1 to TRBJ2-2; 8 nucleotides line up with TRBD1. Per germline, CDR1 MGHRA and CDR2 YSYEKL. Trimming removed 2 bases from V and 2 bases from J; junction bases left unmatched: 4. The CDR3 loop spans 16 amino acids.

As regards this clone: Additional DNA sequences in this sample encode the identical CDR3. The chain couples TRBV7-9 to TRBJ2-1; 7 bases fit TRBD2. The J segment lost 8 bases and the V segment lost 8 bases, leaving 6 bases of the junction unmatched. The germline V gene has CDR1 SEHNR and CDR2 FQNEAQ (reference sequence). The CDR3 consists of 12 residues. DNA of the CDR3: TGTGCCAGCGGCGGGAGTCTGGATGAGCAGTTCTTC. Translating it yields CASGGSLDEQFF.

This clone occurred a few times. The chain has TRBV4-2 and TRBJ2-7; perhaps TRBD2 as D (6 bases). There are 17 residues in the CDR3. Germline values: CDR1 LGHNA, CDR2 YNFKEQ. V shed 0 bases and J shed 0 bases, with 15 bases lying between them. CDR3 in amino acids: CASSQDLGGTVSYEQYF. In nucleotides, the CDR3 is TGTGCCAGCAGCCAAGACTTGGGTGGGACTGTCTCCTACGAGCAGTACTTC.

The V call is TRBV6-5, the J call TRBJ1-1, with 9 nucleotides matching TRBD1. After removal of 2 bases from V and 4 bases from J, the junction contained 2 bases not matched to a gene. The CDR3 runs 14 residues. CDR1 is MNHEY, CDR2 SVGAGI, per germline. The CDR3: CASSYGQGTTEAFF. The DNA for the CDR3 is TGTGCCAGCAGTTACGGACAGGGGACCACTGAAGCTTTCTTT.

The chain uses TRBV6-5 and TRBJ1-4; 10 bases are a match to TRBD1. Germline V gene lookup returns CDR1 MNHEY and CDR2 SVGAGI. Trimming at V came to 4 bases and at J to 8 bases, leaving 7 bases not matched to a gene. The CDR3 loop spans 15 amino acids. CDR3 sequence: CASSLTGGRREKLFF. CDR3 nucleotides: TGTGCCAGCAGTTTGACAGGGGGCAGAAGGGAAAAACTGTTTTTT.

This clone came up a few times. The rearrangement uses TRBV4-2 and TRBJ2-1; TRBD2 matches at 13 bases. Trimming at V came to 0 bases and at J to 8 bases, leaving 7 bases not matched to a gene. CDR1 is LGHNA and CDR2 is YNFKEQ in the germline V gene. This CDR3 spans 17 amino acids. The CDR3 protein is CASSQDPLAGGRDEQFF. CDR3 coding DNA: TGTGCCAGCAGCCAAGATCCACTAGCGGGAGGGAGGGATGAGCAGTTCTTC.

This clone was seen repeatedly, ten times or more. This chain joins TRBV2 and TRBJ2-1, with D uncertain. V was cut by 4 bases and J by 6 bases, with 10 bases left in between. This CDR3 comprises 13 residues. Germline V lookup: CDR1 SNHLY, CDR2 FYNNEI. The CDR3 region is CASSGDSVNEQFF. For the CDR3, the DNA is TGTGCCAGCAGTGGAGACTCAGTCAATGAGCAGTTCTTC.